The rows below give T cell receptor beta chains drawn from one sample of a study of CD8+CD57+ T cells in acquired aplastic anemia. One entry per CDR3 protein results from TCRdb running MiXCR on the reads. This table has some 160,000 distinct CDR3 sequences, around half appearing once. The sequencing sample was made of sorted CD4+, CD8+, or CD8+CD57+ T cells (not recorded which) from PBMCs. The receptor source for this set is a human donor with aplastic anemia. Each CDR3 is given with its conserved first and last residue. The order of the fields is CDR3 length, clone size, J gene, D gene, V gene, CDR3 protein, CDR3 DNA. D genes are given only for firm matches. Clone size, where shown, is once, few, many, or a class for clones that have expanded.

13,few,TRBJ1-1,.,TRBV15,CATSRDLNTEAFF,TGTGCCACCAGCAGAGATTTGAACACTGAAGCTTTCTTT
15,many,TRBJ2-2,TRBD2,TRBV10-3,CAISPGLTNTGELFF,TGTGCCATCAGTCCGGGACTAACGAACACCGGGGAGCTGTTTTTT
14,.,TRBJ2-3,TRBD1,TRBV10-3,CAIRTGTTTGEQYF,TGTGCCATAAGGACAGGGACGACAACCGGGGAGCAGTATTTT
16,.,TRBJ1-6,.,TRBV25-1,CASSLARASGNSPLHF,TGTGCCAGCAGTTTAGCGAGGGCTAGCGGGAATTCACCCCTCCACTTT
14,many,TRBJ2-3,.,TRBV25-1,CASSRDGGTYTQYF,TGTGCCAGCAGCAGGGACGGAGGCACGTATACGCAGTATTTT
15,.,TRBJ1-2,.,TRBV15,CATSRDRGSSYGYIF,TGTGCCACCAGCAGAGATAGGGGATCTAGCTATGGCTACATCTTC
12,.,TRBJ1-3,.,TRBV10-1,CATYLTRNTIYF,TGCGCCACCTACCTCACACGGAACACCATATATTTT
13,once,TRBJ1-2,.,TRBV7-8,CASSLVSANGYTF,TGTGCCAGCAGCTTAGTTTCGGCTAATGGCTACACCTTC
15,many,TRBJ2-1,.,TRBV20-1,CSARGPGNSYNEQFF,TGCAGTGCTAGAGGTCCGGGGAACTCCTACAATGAGCAGTTCTTC
14,many,TRBJ1-1,.,TRBV5-4,CASSPEGSRGEAFF,TGTGCCAGCAGCCCCGAAGGGTCACGGGGCGAAGCTTTCTTT
16,.,TRBJ2-3,TRBD1,TRBV24-1,CATSDPGQASTDTQYF,TGTGCCACCAGTGATCCCGGACAGGCGAGCACAGATACGCAGTATTTT
13,.,TRBJ1-4,.,TRBV18,CASSPGLSEKLFF,TGTGCCAGCTCACCTGGATTGAGTGAAAAACTGTTTTTT
15,.,TRBJ2-7,.,TRBV7-2,CASSVAPSSSYEQYF,TGTGCCAGCAGCGTCGCACCATCGAGCTCCTACGAGCAGTACTTC
16,.,TRBJ2-1,.,TRBV20-1,CSARKGRGSIQDEQFF,TGCAGTGCTAGGAAGGGGCGGGGAAGTATACAAGATGAGCAGTTCTTC
13,.,TRBJ1-1,TRBD1,TRBV7-6,CASSLTDRDIAFF,TGTGCCAGCAGCTTAACGGACAGGGATATAGCTTTCTTT
13,.,TRBJ2-1,.,TRBV10-3,CAISQGPYNEQFF,TGTGCCATCAGCCAGGGGCCTTACAATGAGCAGTTCTTC
15,many,TRBJ1-3,.,TRBV12-3/TRBV12-4,CASSRLRKSGNTIYF,TGTGCCAGCAGTCGACTCAGGAAGTCTGGAAACACCATATATTTT
13,.,TRBJ2-1,TRBD1,TRBV29-1,CSVVRGQGYEQFF,TGCAGCGTTGTTCGGGGACAGGGGTATGAGCAGTTCTTC
13,many,TRBJ1-1,TRBD1,TRBV29-1,CSTSTGENTEAFF,TGCAGCACTTCCACAGGGGAGAACACTGAAGCTTTCTTT
15,.,TRBJ2-5,TRBD2,TRBV19,CASSPGTSGSETQYF,TGTGCCAGTTCTCCAGGGACTAGCGGGTCGGAGACCCAGTACTTC
13,.,TRBJ1-2,TRBD1,TRBV7-6,CASSLLQGLGYTF,TGTGCCAGCAGCTTGTTACAGGGGCTAGGCTACACCTTC
16,.,TRBJ1-4,.,TRBV15,CATSRDPSGAREKLFF,TGTGCCACCAGCAGAGATCCGTCGGGGGCTCGGGAAAAACTGTTTTTT
13,.,TRBJ2-3,.,TRBV10-3,CAIKTGSTDTQYF,TGTGCCATTAAAACCGGGTCCACAGATACGCAGTATTTT
13,many,TRBJ1-5,.,TRBV10-3,CAISDEGVQPQHF,TGTGCCATCAGTGACGAAGGGGTCCAGCCCCAGCATTTT
18,many,TRBJ2-5,.,TRBV7-6,CASSLNPGSLVYQETQYF,TGTGCCAGCAGCTTAAACCCTGGATCACTCGTCTATCAAGAGACCCAGTACTTC
13,many,TRBJ2-5,.,TRBV12-3/TRBV12-4,CASSLSLEETQYF,TGTGCCAGCAGTTTATCGTTAGAAGAGACCCAGTACTTC
16,many,TRBJ2-4,.,TRBV7-9,CASSPTGQAAKNIQYF,TGTGCCAGCAGCCCCACAGGTCAAGCGGCCAAAAACATTCAGTACTTC